This T cell receptor (beta chain) was found in a study of blood T cells in healthy people across ages. Study results and limitations: Getting older went along with TCR beta diversity per million T cells dropping roughly linearly.

In its sample, this clonotype was seen many times. Antigen: not known. A second PCR of about 7 to 11 cycles used a sample-barcoded 5' primer and a J-beta primer mix. MiXCR was run by TCRdb on the 5' RACE reads, yielding one entry per CDR3 protein. The sample lists approximately 800,000 distinct CDR3 sequences; roughly 25% were seen once. The CDR3 sequence is 13 residues long. Germline V gives CDR1 SEHNR, CDR2 FQNEAQ (reference sequence). The data were also submitted as part of a second study, on T cells of mothers and their children. That source reports: Five to seven children and their three healthy Caucasian mothers were the donors.

The origin of this receptor is a boy aged 5-17 years in good health. Sequencing was performed on blood. The chain is built from TRBV7-9 and TRBJ2-1; 8 positions match TRBD2. The last part of the DNA fits TRBJ2-7 better; the J call may be wrong. This CDR3 reads CASSAGGAYEQYF. Written as DNA, the CDR3 is TGTGCCAGCAGCGCCGGGGGGGCCTACGAGCAGTACTTC.